One and the same sample provided the 18 T cell receptor beta chains below, sequenced in a study of T-cell memory formation after mild COVID-19. Using its own MiXCR run on the 5' RACE reads, TCRdb lists one record per CDR3 protein. The table has about 560,000 distinct CDR3 sequences, roughly a fifth seen once; the top ten hold around 8.4%. Sequenced: PBMCs or a T cell subset sorted from them (not recorded which). The receptors stem from an adult woman who had mild COVID-19 (a few samples of this study predate the infection). Cell type and time point are not known.

This chain uses TRBV7-8 with TRBJ1-3; TRBD1 is a possible D gene (5 bases). CDR1 and CDR2 from the germline V gene are SGHVS and FQNEAQ. CDR3 length equals 16 residues. Trimming took off 5 bases at V and 0 bases at J, with 14 bases between the two ends. CDR3 protein: CASSPQGSNSGNTIYF. The CDR3 nucleotides read TGTGCCAGCAGCCCCCAGGGTAGTAACTCTGGAAACACCATATATTTT.

There are a few counts of this clonotype. The CDR3 coding sequence is TGCGCCAGCAGCCAACGACAGGGATCCGGGGAGCTGTTTTTT. Its translation is CASSQRQGSGELFF. The chain couples TRBV5-1 to TRBJ2-2; 7 nucleotides line up with TRBD1. Per germline, CDR1 SGHRS and CDR2 YFSETQ. V shed 4 bases, J shed 6 bases, and the junction held 6 bases outside the gene matches. The CDR3 totals 14 residues.

This clonotype showed up just a few times. J is TRBJ1-6 and V is TRBV4-1; 7 nucleotides align to TRBD1. In germline, CDR1 is MGHRA, CDR2 YSYEKL. This CDR3 comprises 15 residues. V was pared by 3 bases and J by 7 bases, with 6 bases of the junction left unmatched. The CDR3 DNA is TGCGCCAGCAGCCACAATGACAGGGAGAATTCACCCCTCCACTTT. This gives the protein CASSHNDRENSPLHF.

About this clonotype: Sequence at one end of the junction differs from germline and may be a read error. The chain has TRBV7-6 and TRBJ2-5, with D possibly being TRBD2 (7 bases). The CDR3 runs 15 residues. Germline CDR1 is SGHVS and CDR2 is FNYEAQ. Written as DNA, the CDR3 is TGTGCCAGCAGCCTAGCGGCAGGGGAGCAAGAGACCCAGTACTTC. This encodes CASSLAAGEQETQYF.

This clonotype showed up just a few times. One end of the junction does not line up with germline, which may come from a read error. The chain has TRBV6-6 and TRBJ2-1, with 10 bases lining up with TRBD2. CDR1 MNHNY and CDR2 SVGAGI come from the germline V gene (reference sequence). The CDR3 consists of 19 residues. The CDR3 spells CASRPTPGQILLAGPPPIF. In DNA form, the CDR3 reads TGTGCCAGCAGACCCACGCCGGGACAGATTCTACTAGCGGGGCCACCGCCGATCTTC.

The V gene is TRBV9, the J gene TRBJ2-3, with TRBD2 as a possible D gene (5 bases). CDR1 SGDLS and CDR2 YYNGEE come from the germline V gene. This CDR3 contains 13 residues. Trimming removed 5 bases from V and 4 bases from J, with 11 bases in between. In DNA, the CDR3 is TGTGCCAGCAGGGGAGACGGCCCAGATACGCAGTATTTT. This gives the protein CASRGDGPDTQYF.

The rearrangement uses TRBV2 and TRBJ2-7; 9 nucleotides line up with TRBD1. This CDR3 is built from 13 residues. Germline lookup yields CDR1 SNHLY and CDR2 FYNNEI. V trimming: 5 bases; J trimming: 6 bases; junction bases outside the gene matches: 5. The DNA for the CDR3 is TGTGCCAGCAGTTGGGACAGGGCTGCCGAGCAGTACTTC. Protein sequence: CASSWDRAAEQYF.

The chain couples TRBV11-2 to TRBJ2-2; 10 nucleotides agree with TRBD1. Per the germline V gene, CDR1 is SGHAT and CDR2 is FQNNGV. The CDR3 spans 13 residues. The V gene end was trimmed by 6 bases and the J gene end by 6 bases; junction bases not matched to a gene: 1. DNA of the CDR3: TGTGCCAGCAGGACAGGGGGCCCCGGGGAGCTGTTTTTT. This sequence encodes CASRTGGPGELFF.

The gene calls are TRBV5-1 and TRBJ2-1; maybe TRBD1 (7 bases). CDR3 length: 17 residues. The V gene's germline CDR1 is SGHRS and CDR2 YFSETQ. V lost 0 bases, J lost 6 bases, and 19 bases lay in between. In DNA, the CDR3 is TGCGCCAGCAGCTTGGAGCCAGGGGGGCCTAGAGGCAATGAGCAGTTCTTC. The encoded protein is CASSLEPGGPRGNEQFF.

The chain couples TRBV6-5 to TRBJ2-1, with TRBD2 identical over 11 bases. Trimming cost V 4 bases and J 7 bases; bases outside gene matches: 9. Germline V gives CDR1 MNHEY, CDR2 SVGAGI. The CDR3 covers 16 residues. CDR3 residues: CASSFILAGGINEQFF. CDR3 coding DNA: TGTGCCAGCAGTTTCATCCTAGCGGGAGGAATTAATGAGCAGTTCTTC.

This clonotype turned up a few times. The J gene is TRBJ2-7, the V gene TRBV3-1; D is perhaps TRBD1 (6 bases). Per the germline V gene, CDR1 is LGHDT and CDR2 is YNNKEL (reference sequence). Trimming stripped 3 bases from V and 0 bases from J, with 9 bases between. This CDR3 region has 14 residues. CDR3 protein: CASSHTGTSYEQYF. DNA for the CDR3: TGTGCCAGCAGCCACACAGGGACCTCCTACGAGCAGTACTTC.

The chain carries TRBV6-1 and TRBJ1-1; D is ambiguous. The V and J ends lost 8 bases and 3 bases respectively, with 4 bases between them. The length of the CDR3 is 10 residues. Germline values: CDR1 MNHNS, CDR2 SASEGT. The CDR3 loop is CASRHTEAFF. In nucleotides, the CDR3 is TGTGCCAGCCGACACACTGAAGCTTTCTTT.

This clonotype has just a few counts. This chain connects TRBV9 to TRBJ2-3; 11 nucleotides agree with TRBD2. The V and J ends lost 3 bases and 2 bases, in that order; junction bases with no gene match: 5. This CDR3 spans 16 amino acids. Germline lookup yields CDR1 SGDLS and CDR2 YYNGEE. The CDR3 nucleotides are TGTGCCAGCAGCGGATTAGCGGGGGGGATCACAGATACGCAGTATTTT. Amino acid sequence: CASSGLAGGITDTQYF.

The chain links TRBV7-9 to TRBJ1-2; 9 nucleotides agree with TRBD1. The CDR3 extends over 14 amino acids. V lost 4 bases, J lost 8 bases, and 8 bases stayed unmatched. Per the germline V gene, CDR1 is SEHNR and CDR2 is FQNEAQ (reference sequence). In nucleotides, the CDR3 is TGTGCCAGCAGCTCCGACAGGGACAGGGCAGGCTACACCTTC. Translation gives CASSSDRDRAGYTF. The full variable domain, completed using reference TRBV7-9 and TRBJ1-2, is DTGVSQNPRHKITKRGQNVTFRCDPISEHNRLYWYRQTLGQGPEFLTYFQNEAQLEKSRLLSDRFSAERPKGSFSTLEIQRTEQGDSAMYLCASSSDRDRAGYTFGSGTRLTVV.

J is TRBJ2-7 and V is TRBV5-4, with D possibly TRBD1 on 7 matching bases. CDR3 length: 14 residues. The V end lost 2 bases, the J end lost 6 bases, and 15 bases lay between the germline ends. From germline, CDR1 is SGHNT and CDR2 YYREEE (reference sequence). The CDR3 is CASSFGGPGGEQYF. For the CDR3, the DNA is TGTGCCAGCAGCTTCGGAGGGCCAGGGGGCGAGCAGTACTTC. The full variable domain, rest sourced from reference TRBV5-4 and TRBJ2-7, is ETGVTQSPTHLIKTRGQQVTLRCSSQSGHNTVSWYQQALGQGPQFIFQYYREEENGRGNFPPRFSGLQFPNYSSELNVNALELDDSALYLCASSFGGPGGEQYFGPGTRLTVT.

At least ten counts were recorded for this clonotype. The rearrangement uses TRBV5-5 and TRBJ2-3, with D tentatively TRBD2 (5 bases). The CDR3 is 15 amino acids. Germline CDR1 and CDR2: SGHKS and YYEKEE (reference sequence). With 0 bases removed from V and 3 bases from J, the gap between germline ends came to 11 bases. CDR3 amino acids: CASSLAGIGTDTQYF. CDR3 coding DNA: TGTGCCAGCAGCTTGGCCGGGATCGGGACAGATACGCAGTATTTT.

The J gene is TRBJ1-2, the V gene TRBV5-1; 7 bases are shared with TRBD1. This CDR3 is 16 amino acids long. The V and J ends lost 4 bases and 2 bases, in that order; junction bases with no gene match: 11. The germline gives CDR1 SGHRS, CDR2 YFSETQ. CDR3 DNA: TGCGCCAGCAGCCAGAAACCGGGACAGTCCAACTATGGCTACACCTTC. Protein sequence: CASSQKPGQSNYGYTF.

This clonotype was seen more than once but under ten times. The chain employs TRBV12-3 or TRBV12-4 and TRBJ2-3; a possible D gene is TRBD1 (5 bases). Trimming took 5 bases from V and 2 from J, leaving 17 bases between them. The length of the CDR3 is 16 residues. The CDR3 coding sequence is TGTGCCAGCAGTCACACCGAGGACATTTCCACAGATACGCAGTATTTT. Translating it yields CASSHTEDISTDTQYF.